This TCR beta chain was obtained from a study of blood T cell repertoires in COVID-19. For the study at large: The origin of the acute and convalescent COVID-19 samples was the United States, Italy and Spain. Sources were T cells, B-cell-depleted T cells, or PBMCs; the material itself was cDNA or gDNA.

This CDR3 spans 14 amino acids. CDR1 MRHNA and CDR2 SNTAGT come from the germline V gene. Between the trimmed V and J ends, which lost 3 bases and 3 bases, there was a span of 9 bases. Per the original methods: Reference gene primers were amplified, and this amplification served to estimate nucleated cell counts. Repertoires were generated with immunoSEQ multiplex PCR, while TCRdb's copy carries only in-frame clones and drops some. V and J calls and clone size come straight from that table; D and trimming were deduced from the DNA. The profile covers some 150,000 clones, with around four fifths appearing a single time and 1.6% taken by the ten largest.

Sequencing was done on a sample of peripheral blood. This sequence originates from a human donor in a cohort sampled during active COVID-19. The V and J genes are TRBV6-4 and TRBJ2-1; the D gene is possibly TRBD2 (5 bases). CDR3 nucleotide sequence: TGTGCCAGCAGTGAAACGGGAATCTACAATGAGCAGTTCTTC. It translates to CASSETGIYNEQFF.